The next 18 T cell receptor beta chains were all read from a single sample in a study of blood T cell repertoires in COVID-19. The repertoire was sequenced with immunoSEQ multiplex PCR; TCRdb's copy has only in-frame clones and lacks some. This sample yields nearly 250,000 clones, of which about 82% are seen a single time; around 2% belongs to the top ten. Sequences were obtained from PBMCs or T cells enriched from blood (not recorded which). The receptors shown here come from a woman aged 45-65 years who had recovered from COVID-19.

This chain links TRBV6-6 with TRBJ1-4, with 12 nucleotides matching TRBD1. CDR3 length: 18 amino acids. V was pared by 5 bases and J by 2 bases, with 9 bases of the junction left unmatched. The germline V gene encodes CDR1 MNHNY and CDR2 SVGAGI (reference sequence). The CDR3 loop reads CASSPPGQGAWTNEKLFF. As DNA, the CDR3 is TGTGCCAGCAGTCCACCGGGACAGGGGGCTTGGACTAATGAAAAACTGTTTTTT.

CDR3 amino acids: CASRTGGTNEKLFF. The CDR3 region has the DNA TGCGCCAGCAGAACAGGGGGTACTAATGAAAAACTGTTTTTT. The V call is TRBV5-1, the J call TRBJ1-4; 8 bases line up with TRBD1. Trimming took 5 bases from V and 2 from J; bases not matched to a gene: 2. CDR1 is SGHRS and CDR2 is YFSETQ in the germline V gene. The CDR3 length is 14 residues.

The V call is TRBV6-6, the J call TRBJ2-6; TRBD1 aligns across 9 bases. This CDR3 is 20 amino acids long. With 6 bases clipped from V and 2 bases from J, the junction kept 17 bases outside the gene matches. Germline CDR1 and CDR2: MNHNY and SVGAGI (reference sequence). The CDR3 here is CASSRFRTGGAEAGANVLTF. CDR3 coding DNA: TGTGCCAGCAGCCGATTCCGCACAGGGGGCGCGGAGGCTGGGGCCAACGTCCTGACTTTC.

The chain recombines TRBV5-6 with TRBJ1-5; TRBD1 matches at 7 bases. Germline lookup yields CDR1 SGHDT and CDR2 YYEEEE. The ends lost 0 bases at V and 9 bases at J; junction bases unmatched: 3. This CDR3 spans 13 amino acids. CDR3 region: CASSLERTGPQHF. The CDR3 DNA reads TGTGCCAGCAGCTTGGAGAGGACAGGGCCCCAGCATTTT.

A remark on this clone: This sample also contains other DNA sequences that code for the same CDR3. This sequence joins TRBV3-1 (or the pseudogene TRBV3-2) and TRBJ2-7; 9 bases align to TRBD2. The CDR3 covers 15 residues. With V trimmed by 4 bases and J by 0 bases, 4 bases remained unmatched. The V gene's germline CDR1 is LGHDT and CDR2 YNNKEL (reference sequence). CDR3 bases: TGTGCCAGCAGCCTCCGACTAGCGGACTCCTACGAGCAGTACTTC. It encodes CASSLRLADSYEQYF.

This rearrangement joins TRBV18 to TRBJ1-3; D gene ambiguous. V lost 3 bases and J lost 4, with 13 bases in between. Germline V gives CDR1 KGHSH, CDR2 LQKENI. This CDR3 is 15 amino acids long. The CDR3 spells CASSPAGFGGNTIYF. CDR3 DNA: TGTGCCAGCTCACCGGCGGGCTTCGGGGGAAACACCATATATTTT.

This chain connects TRBV10-2 to TRBJ1-2, with 7 positions matching TRBD1. The CDR3 runs to 13 residues. The J segment lost 7 bases and the V segment lost 10 bases, leaving 12 bases of the junction unmatched. The germline V gene encodes CDR1 WSHSY and CDR2 SAAADI. CDR3 nucleotides: TGCGCCACCTCGACAGGGTTCTTTTTTGGCTACACCTTC. Protein sequence: CATSTGFFFGYTF.

The CDR3 reads CAWSVGGSQGYEQYF. The CDR3 nucleotides are TGTGCCTGGAGTGTAGGCGGGAGTCAGGGGTACGAGCAGTACTTC. The V gene is TRBV30, the J gene TRBJ2-7; D is perhaps TRBD2 (7 bases). V lost 0 bases, J lost 4 bases, and 16 bases lay in between. This CDR3 has 15 amino acids. The germline CDR1 and CDR2 sequences are GTSNPN and SVGIG (reference sequence).

This chain links TRBV15 with TRBJ1-2; 9 positions agree with TRBD1. The V segment lost 0 bases and the J segment 3 bases; nucleotides outside the gene matches: 5. CDR3 length: 16 residues. Germline V gene sequence: CDR1 LNHNV, CDR2 YYDKDF (reference sequence). CDR3 coding DNA: TGTGCCACCAGCAGAGAATTTGGGGACAGGGACTATGGCTACACCTTC. Translation gives CATSREFGDRDYGYTF.

This clone was counted a few times. This chain joins TRBV12-5 and TRBJ1-1; D remains unclear. Germline lookup yields CDR1 LGHNT and CDR2 FRNRAP. There are 13 residues in the CDR3. V lost 1 base and J 5 bases, leaving 8 bases between the germline ends. In DNA, the CDR3 is TGTGCTAGTGGTTTGGGGGGAGGGACTGAAGCTTTCTTT. Translating gives CASGLGGGTEAFF.

This chain links TRBV27 with TRBJ1-2, with 10 nucleotides matching TRBD1. Germline CDR1 and CDR2: MNHEY and SMNVEV (reference sequence). The length of the CDR3 is 13 residues. The trim removed 4 bases at V and 8 bases at J, leaving 4 bases unmatched. CDR3 sequence: CASSWTGGGGYTF. Here the CDR3 DNA reads TGTGCCAGCAGTTGGACAGGGGGAGGGGGCTACACCTTC.

V gene TRBV18 combines with J gene TRBJ2-3, with 9 bases identical to TRBD2. CDR1 and CDR2 (germline): KGHSH, LQKENI. The V gene end was trimmed by 6 bases and the J gene end by 6 bases; junction bases not matched to a gene: 10. The CDR3 covers 15 residues. This chain's CDR3 is CASSPRPSGADTQYF. The CDR3 DNA reads TGTGCCAGCTCTCCAAGGCCTAGCGGGGCGGATACGCAGTATTTT.

The sample holds one count of this clone. The rearrangement links TRBV5-4 to TRBJ1-4; no clear D gene. Germline V gene data show CDR1 as SGHNT and CDR2 as YYREEE (reference sequence). V lost 1 base, J lost 0 bases, and 4 bases lay in between. This CDR3 is 14 amino acids long. The DNA for the CDR3 is TGTGCCAGCAGCTTGAGCGCAACTAATGAAAAACTGTTTTTT. Its protein is CASSLSATNEKLFF.

This clone was recorded once. This chain links TRBV13 with TRBJ2-3, with D tentatively TRBD2 (5 bases). Per the germline V gene, CDR1 is PRHDT and CDR2 is FYEKMQ (reference sequence). Trimming shortened V by 5 bases and J by 2 bases, and 20 bases separated the two germline ends. The CDR3 loop spans 17 amino acids. CDR3 loop: CASSAYSKRVNTDTQYF. The CDR3 DNA reads as TGTGCCAGCAGCGCGTACAGCAAGAGGGTGAACACAGATACGCAGTATTTT. Variable domain in full (rest from reference TRBV13 and TRBJ2-3): AAGVIQSPRHLIKEKRETATLKCYPIPRHDTVYWYQQGPGQDPQFLISFYEKMQSDKGSIPDRFSAQQFSDYHSELNMSSLELGDSALYFCASSAYSKRVNTDTQYFGPGTRLTVL.

The chain is built from TRBV28 and TRBJ2-1; 9 bases align to TRBD1. CDR1 is MDHEN and CDR2 is SYDVKM in the germline V gene. The CDR3 spans 15 residues. Germline trimming cut 6 bases from V and 2 bases from J; bases unmatched to any gene: 5. The CDR3 DNA follows: TGTGCCAGCAGAACGCGGGACAGGGCCTACAATGAGCAGTTCTTC. It translates to CASRTRDRAYNEQFF.

The chain combines TRBV5-5 with TRBJ2-7; 9 bases align to TRBD1. In germline, CDR1 is SGHKS, CDR2 YYEKEE (reference sequence). CDR3 length: 16 amino acids. Unmatched junction bases numbered 11, after V lost 1 base and J lost 6 bases. CDR3 in amino acids: CASSLRRQGDPAEQYF. The CDR3 region has the DNA TGTGCCAGCAGCTTGAGGAGACAGGGGGACCCAGCCGAGCAGTACTTC. The complete variable domain, with remaining parts taken from reference TRBV5-5 and TRBJ2-7, reads DAGVTQSPTHLIKTRGQQVTLRCSPISGHKSVSWYQQVLGQGPQFIFQYYEKEERGRGNFPDRFSARQFPNYSSELNVNALLLGDSALYLCASSLRRQGDPAEQYFGPGTRLTVT.

The chain links TRBV5-1 to TRBJ2-5; perhaps D is TRBD1 or TRBD2 (5 bases each). Trimming shortened V by 4 bases and J by 2 bases, and 15 bases separated the two germline ends. Germline V gene lookup returns CDR1 SGHRS and CDR2 YFSETQ. There are 15 residues in the CDR3. CDR3 in amino acids: CASSLGPWAQETQYF. Written as DNA, the CDR3 is TGCGCCAGCAGCCTGGGACCCTGGGCACAAGAGACCCAGTACTTC.

J is TRBJ2-3 and V is TRBV19, with 13 bases matching TRBD2. V shed 9 bases and J 4 bases; nucleotides not matched to a gene: 7. The CDR3 covers 15 residues. Germline CDR1 is LNHDA and CDR2 is SQIVND (reference sequence). CDR3 region: CASSGTSGNADTQYF. CDR3 nucleotides: TGTGCCAGCTCCGGGACTAGCGGGAATGCAGATACGCAGTATTTT.